One and the same sample provided the 5 T cell receptor beta chains below, sequenced in a study of T cell responses to AZD1222 COVID-19 vaccine. Profiling relied on immunoSEQ multiplex PCR, and the TCRdb table lists in-frame clones only, not all of them. Of about 42,000 clones in the sample, 70% to 90% were seen once. Sample: peripheral blood, taken 28 days after the second AZD1222 dose. These receptors came from an adult who received the AZD1222 COVID-19 vaccine.

V is TRBV4-1 and J is TRBJ1-2; TRBD1 agrees at 10 bases. V shed 1 base, J shed 4 bases, and the junction held 6 bases outside the gene matches. This CDR3 comprises 16 residues. Germline V gene sequence: CDR1 MGHRA, CDR2 YSYEKL. CDR3 nucleotides: TGCGCCAGCAGCCAAGGGGAGAGACAGGGGGCCTATGGCTACACCTTC. It yields the protein CASSQGERQGAYGYTF.

The chain has TRBV27 and TRBJ1-6; D perhaps matches TRBD1 (5 bases). Germline CDR1 MNHEY, CDR2 SMNVEV (reference sequence). Trimming took off 6 bases at V and 6 bases at J, with 15 bases between the two ends. This CDR3 has 15 residues. The CDR3 spells CASSPGTGTNSPLHF. CDR3 nucleotide sequence: TGTGCCAGCAGCCCCGGGACGGGAACTAATTCACCCCTCCACTTT.

This sequence joins TRBV18 and TRBJ1-2, with TRBD1 matching 7 bases. This CDR3 has 13 residues. With 3 bases clipped from V and 6 bases from J, the junction kept 4 bases outside the gene matches. CDR1 and CDR2 (germline): KGHSH, LQKENI. The CDR3 sequence: CASSPETGDGYTF. The DNA of the CDR3 is TGTGCCAGCTCACCGGAAACAGGGGATGGCTACACCTTC.

The rearrangement joins TRBV12-3 or TRBV12-4 to TRBJ2-1; D ambiguous. The CDR3 sequence is 11 residues long. Trimming took off 2 bases at V and 10 bases at J, with 6 bases between the two ends. CDR3 sequence reads: CASSLLGEQFF. CDR3 DNA: TGTGCCAGCAGTTTACTTGGGGAGCAGTTCTTC.

This chain joins TRBV6-2 or TRBV6-3 and TRBJ1-5; a weak D match, TRBD1 (5 bases). Between the trimmed V and J ends, which lost 5 bases and 3 bases, there was a span of 20 bases. Germline-derived CDR1 and CDR2 are MNHEY and SVGEGT. This CDR3 region has 17 residues. The CDR3 sequence is CASSPPLGLGSNQPQHF. The CDR3, as DNA: TGTGCCAGCAGTCCCCCCCTGGGGCTTGGGTCCAATCAGCCCCAGCATTTT.